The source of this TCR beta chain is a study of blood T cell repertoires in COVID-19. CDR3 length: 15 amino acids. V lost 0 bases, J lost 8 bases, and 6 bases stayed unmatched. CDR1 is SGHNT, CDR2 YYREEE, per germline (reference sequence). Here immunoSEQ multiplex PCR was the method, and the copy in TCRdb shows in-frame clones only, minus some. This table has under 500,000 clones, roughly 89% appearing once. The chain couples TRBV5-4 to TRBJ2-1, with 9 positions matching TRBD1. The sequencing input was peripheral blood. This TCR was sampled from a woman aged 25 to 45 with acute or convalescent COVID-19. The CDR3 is CASSLEDRGTDEQFF. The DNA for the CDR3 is TGTGCCAGCAGCTTGGAGGACAGGGGTACCGATGAGCAGTTCTTC.